The rows below give T cell receptor beta chains drawn from one sample of a study of cytomegalovirus exposure and HLA in healthy donors. Using immunoSEQ multiplex PCR, the repertoire was profiled, and TCRdb retains in-frame clones only, with some absent. The top ten clones hold over 8.5% of a sample with over 150,000 clones, roughly four fifths of them seen once. The source material was PBMCs. These receptors all stem from a man aged 45-65 years in good health and CMV-seropositive. CDR3s include the opening cysteine and the closing phenylalanine or tryptophan. D genes are given only for firm matches. Only some rows state a clone size, as once, few, many or a class for expanded clones.

V gene	clone size	J gene	D gene	CDR3 protein	CDR3 DNA
TRBV6-1	once	TRBJ1-3	TRBD1	CASSEAGTGLGNTIYF	TGTGCCAGCAGTGAAGCCGGGACAGGGCTCGGAAACACCATATATTTT
TRBV2	.	TRBJ2-3	.	CASSETQGLASTDTQYF	TGTGCCAGCAGTGAAACCCAAGGGCTAGCTAGCACAGATACGCAGTATTTT
TRBV28	.	TRBJ2-7	.	CASSLSGQVYEQYF	TGTGCCAGCAGTTTATCCGGACAAGTATACGAGCAGTACTTC
TRBV19	.	TRBJ1-1	.	CATKYSLGQRNTEAFF	TGTGCCACCAAGTATTCCCTGGGGCAGCGGAACACTGAAGCTTTCTTT
TRBV19	.	TRBJ1-6	.	CASTRVGARSPLHF	TGTGCCAGTACCCGGGTAGGGGCTCGCTCACCCCTCCACTTT
TRBV4-3	.	TRBJ1-2	.	CASSQSRGGGYTF	TGCGCCAGCAGCCAAAGTAGAGGGGGAGGCTACACCTTC
TRBV7-2	.	TRBJ2-3	TRBD2	CASRPPSGRASDTQYF	TGTGCCAGCAGACCCCCTAGCGGGAGGGCCTCAGATACGCAGTATTTT
TRBV9	few	TRBJ2-7	.	CASTRGGGGAYEQYF	TGTGCCAGCACCCGGGGAGGAGGCGGGGCCTACGAGCAGTACTTC
TRBV6-5	.	TRBJ2-7	.	CASSYGPRYEQYF	TGTGCCAGCAGTTACGGGCCTCGATACGAGCAGTACTTC
TRBV7-9	.	TRBJ1-5	.	CASSSEGNQPQHF	TGTGCCAGCAGCTCAGAGGGCAATCAGCCCCAGCATTTT
TRBV27	.	TRBJ2-1	TRBD2	CASSWTSGPYNEQFF	TGTGCCAGCAGTTGGACTAGCGGGCCCTACAATGAGCAGTTCTTC
TRBV6-5	.	TRBJ2-7	TRBD2	CASSYLSSGRLEQYF	TGTGCCAGCAGTTACCTGTCTAGCGGGAGACTCGAGCAGTACTTC
TRBV7-3	.	TRBJ2-7	TRBD1	CASSDGQGHEQYF	TGTGCCAGCAGCGACGGACAGGGCCACGAGCAGTACTTC
TRBV7-9	.	TRBJ2-3	TRBD2	CASSLLSLAGDGEYF	TGTGCCAGCAGCTTATTGTCTTTAGCGGGGGACGGGGAGTATTTT
TRBV5-4	.	TRBJ2-7	TRBD2	CASSLGLAGGSYEQYF	TGTGCCAGCAGCCTCGGACTAGCGGGAGGGTCCTACGAGCAGTACTTC